These 10 T cell receptor beta chains share one sample of origin, sequenced in a study of OX40 agonist ivuxolimab in advanced cancers. The protocol was immunoSEQ multiplex PCR, while the TCRdb copy is restricted to in-frame clones and leaves out a portion. This sample yields tens of thousands of clones, of which roughly 89% are seen a single time; roughly 1.6% belongs to the top ten. The sequencing used CD4+ or CD8+ T cells sorted from blood, collected in a trial of the OX40 agonist ivuxolimab. The receptors were sampled from an adult with an advanced solid tumor such as melanoma, head and neck, liver or kidney cancer.

V and J are TRBV2 and TRBJ2-5; 12 bases are a match to TRBD1. CDR1 and CDR2 from the germline V gene are SNHLY and FYNNEI. The V and J ends lost 5 bases and 5 bases, in that order; junction bases with no gene match: 3. The CDR3 extends over 14 amino acids. Here the CDR3 reads CASSPGQGAETQYF. CDR3 sequence (DNA): TGTGCCAGCAGTCCGGGACAGGGGGCTGAGACCCAGTACTTC.

The V gene is TRBV7-2, the J gene TRBJ1-2; D unclear. The germline V gene has CDR1 SGHTA and CDR2 FQGNSA. CDR3 length equals 13 residues. V lost 5 bases to trimming and J lost 7 bases, with 14 bases between them. This CDR3 reads CASSPTSYSGYTF. The CDR3, as DNA: TGTGCCAGCAGCCCCACTAGCTACAGTGGCTACACCTTC.

The chain recombines TRBV4-2 with TRBJ2-1, with 9 bases lining up with TRBD2. Looked up from germline, CDR1 is LGHNA and CDR2 is YNFKEQ. The length of the CDR3 is 17 residues. V dropped 0 bases and J dropped 6; count of bases not matched to a gene: 9. The CDR3 DNA reads as TGTGCCAGCAGCCAAGATCGGGGGGCTAGCGGGGTCAATGAGCAGTTCTTC. It specifies CASSQDRGASGVNEQFF.

This clone occurred a few times. This chain joins TRBV4-3 and TRBJ1-5; tentatively, D is TRBD1 (6 bases). With 4 bases removed from V and 0 bases from J, the gap between germline ends came to 10 bases. CDR3 length equals 15 residues. CDR1 LGHNA and CDR2 YSLEER come from the germline V gene. CDR3 region: CASSRGADSNQPQHF. The CDR3 DNA sequence: TGCGCCAGCAGCCGGGGGGCGGATAGCAATCAGCCCCAGCATTTT.

The J gene is TRBJ1-2, the V gene TRBV6-1; tentatively, D is TRBD1 (5 bases). The germline V and J ends were trimmed by 5 bases and 5 bases, with 6 bases remaining between them. Germline-derived CDR1 and CDR2 are MNHNS and SASEGT. The CDR3 length is 11 residues. The CDR3: CASSWGYGYTF. CDR3 coding DNA: TGTGCCAGCAGTTGGGGGTATGGCTACACCTTC.

V gene TRBV19 combines with J gene TRBJ2-5; D is unclear. The CDR3 is made up of 13 amino acids. Deletions cut 6 bases from V and 2 bases from J, with 10 bases between. Germline values: CDR1 LNHDA, CDR2 SQIVND (reference sequence). The CDR3 is CASRSTRQETQYF. CDR3 coding DNA: TGTGCCAGTAGATCGACACGGCAAGAGACCCAGTACTTC.

The chain couples TRBV6-5 to TRBJ1-3; D remains ambiguous. V shed 4 bases and J shed 4 bases, with 14 bases lying between them. There are 15 residues in the CDR3. Germline CDR1 is MNHEY and CDR2 is SVGAGI. The CDR3 loop is CASSSVNPAGNTIYF. CDR3 coding DNA: TGTGCCAGCAGTTCAGTTAACCCAGCGGGAAACACCATATATTTT.

This clone appeared a single time. The chain couples TRBV2 to TRBJ2-7; TRBD2 matches 14 bases. Losses at the gene ends were 6 bases for V and 12 bases for J; bases not matched to a gene: 7. CDR1 and CDR2 (germline): SNHLY, FYNNEI. The CDR3 consists of 13 residues. CDR3 DNA: TGTGCCAGCAGCGGACTAGCGGGGGGACTTAGGTACTTC. It encodes CASSGLAGGLRYF. The full variable domain, completed using reference TRBV2 and TRBJ2-7, is EPEVTQTPSHQVTQMGQEVILRCVPISNHLYFYWYRQILGQKVEFLVSFYNNEISEKSEIFDDQFSVERPDGSNFTLKIRSTKLEDSAMYFCASSGLAGGLRYFGPGTRLTVT.

CDR3 sequence: CASSLGAASYEQYF. The DNA for the CDR3 is TGTGCCAGCAGCCTCGGGGCAGCCTCCTACGAGCAGTACTTC. The V call is TRBV28, the J call TRBJ2-7, with D perhaps TRBD1 or TRBD2 (5 bases each). This CDR3 is built from 14 residues. CDR1 is MDHEN and CDR2 is SYDVKM in the germline V gene. Trimming cost V 6 bases and J 0 bases, with 12 bases left between them.

The chain is built from TRBV18 and TRBJ1-1; TRBD1 aligns across 10 bases. CDR1 is KGHSH and CDR2 is LQKENI in the germline V gene. The CDR3 loop spans 15 amino acids. Trimming at V came to 5 bases and at J to 3 bases, leaving 6 bases not matched to a gene. The CDR3, as DNA: TGTGCCAGCTCAGAGGAGACAGGGGGCTACACTGAAGCTTTCTTT. Translation gives CASSEETGGYTEAFF.